This is a list of T cell receptor beta chains from one sample in a study of T cells in Graves' hyperthyroidism and ophthalmopathy. TCRdb independently ran MiXCR on the multiplex PCR reads; one entry per CDR3 protein. This repertoire shows some 650,000 distinct CDR3 sequences, 16% found once; its top ten account for roughly 3.5%. Source material: blood. The receptor source for this set is a woman between 40 and 50 years old with Graves' ophthalmopathy. CDR3s include the opening cysteine and the closing phenylalanine or tryptophan. The D gene is left open where the match is weak. Size values are once, few and many counts, or a class for expanded clones, and some rows have none.

d_call j_call clone_size v_call cdr3_nt cdr3_aa
TRBD1 TRBJ1-6 few TRBV19 TGTGCCAGTAGAACCGGGACAGGGGGCTTAGCACCCCTCCACTTT CASRTGTGGLAPLHF
TRBD1 TRBJ1-5 many TRBV18 TGTGCCAGCTCACCAGGGACAGGGGGGACCAATCAGCCCCAGCATTTT CASSPGTGGTNQPQHF
TRBD1 TRBJ2-6 many TRBV28 TGTGCCAGCAGTCCTTACAGGGGGCAAGGGTCTGGGGCCAACGTCCTGACTTTC CASSPYRGQGSGANVLTF
- TRBJ2-1 many TRBV3-1 TGTGCCAGCAGCCAAGATAATTGGGAGCAGTTCTTC CASSQDNWEQFF
- TRBJ2-3 few TRBV20-1 TGCAGTGCTATAAGGGGGGGCACAGATACGCAGTATTTT CSAIRGGTDTQYF
TRBD1 TRBJ1-6 - TRBV2 TGTGCCAGCGGCCAACAGGGGGCAACCAGCTCCTATAATTCACCCCTCCACTTT CASGQQGATSSYNSPLHF
- TRBJ1-2 many TRBV6-1 TGTGCCAGCAAGGGAGATGCAGGGCATGGCTACACCTTC CASKGDAGHGYTF
TRBD2 TRBJ2-1 many TRBV12-3/TRBV12-4 TGTGCCAGCAGTTTATATGCTAGCGGGTCAAACAATGAGCAGTTCTTC CASSLYASGSNNEQFF
TRBD1 TRBJ1-1 - TRBV7-8 TGTGCCAGCAGCCCTAGCAGGACAGGCCCGAACACTGAAGCTTTCTTT CASSPSRTGPNTEAFF
- TRBJ2-5 many TRBV24-1 TGTGCCACCAGTGATGGGACAACCGTTCAAGAGACCCAGTACTTC CATSDGTTVQETQYF
- TRBJ2-1 - TRBV6-2/TRBV6-3 TGTGCCAGCAGTTATGGCCTAGGAGACAATGGGCAGTTCTTC CASSYGLGDNGQFF
- TRBJ2-7 many TRBV6-2/TRBV6-3 TGTGCCAGCAGTTACGGGACGGTAGCCTACGAGCAGTACTTC CASSYGTVAYEQYF
TRBD1 TRBJ1-3 many TRBV28 TGTGCCAGCAGGAATGACAGGGCAACTGGAAACACCATATATTTT CASRNDRATGNTIYF
- TRBJ2-7 many TRBV20-1 TGCAGTGCTAGAGATCTCGGCCAGACTTACTACGAGCAGTACTTC CSARDLGQTYYEQYF
- TRBJ2-3 - TRBV11-3 TGTGCCAGCAGCTTAAACCAGCGGGATACGCAGTATTTT CASSLNQRDTQYF
TRBD2 TRBJ2-1 - TRBV7-3 TGTGCCAGCAGCTCCCTAGCGGGACGCTTCAATGAGCAGTTCTTC CASSSLAGRFNEQFF
- TRBJ2-7 few TRBV27 TGTGCCAGCAGTCGAGGCCTAGCAGTGTGGGAGCAGTACTTC CASSRGLAVWEQYF
TRBD2 TRBJ2-1 many TRBV3-1 TGTGCCAGCAGACGGGGCTTAGCGGGAGGGAACAATGAGCAGTTCTTC CASRRGLAGGNNEQFF
- TRBJ1-2 few TRBV5-1 TGCGCCAGCAGGATGGAGACGATCTATGGCTACACCTTC CASRMETIYGYTF
- TRBJ2-1 many TRBV7-9 TGTGCCAGCAGCCGCGGGGCGAGCTCCTACAATGAGCAGTTCTTC CASSRGASSYNEQFF
- TRBJ2-5 many TRBV2 TGTGCCAGCAAAACGGAGACCCAGTACTTC CASKTETQYF
- TRBJ1-1 few TRBV6-2/TRBV6-3 TGTGCCAGCAGTTACTCGTGGAGTGGGGCCCAATCTGAAGCTTTCTTT CASSYSWSGAQSEAFF
TRBD1 TRBJ1-5 - TRBV20-1 TGCAGTGCCTCGACTGGACAGGGTAGCAATCAGCCCCAGCATTTT CSASTGQGSNQPQHF
- TRBJ2-1 many TRBV6-1 TGTGCCAGCAGTGAAGAGGGGGGGACAGTTACCTACAATGAGCAGTTCTTC CASSEEGGTVTYNEQFF
- TRBJ2-5 few TRBV11-2 TGTGCCAGCGCGTGGGGGGAGCTGGAGACCCAGTACTTC CASAWGELETQYF
- TRBJ1-6 - TRBV10-3 TGTGCCATCAGTGAACAGACAGCTTCACCCCTCCACTTT CAISEQTASPLHF
- TRBJ1-1 many TRBV7-9 TGTGCCAGCAGCCCCCCGCGGGAACTTATGATGGCTTTCTTT CASSPPRELMMAFF
TRBD1 TRBJ1-1 few TRBV7-9 TGTGCCAGCAGCTTTGACAGGGTACGGGGGACTGAAGCTTTCTTT CASSFDRVRGTEAFF
- TRBJ2-7 many TRBV28 TGTGCCAGCAGTTTCAGGGGGACTAGCTCCTACGAGCAGTACTTC CASSFRGTSSYEQYF
- TRBJ1-2 - TRBV20-1 TGCAGTGCTCCTCAGGGGAAGGGTGGCTACACCTTC CSAPQGKGGYTF
TRBD1 TRBJ2-5 - TRBV9 TGTGCCAGCAGCCGGGACAGGGGGATACAAGAGACCCAGTACTTC CASSRDRGIQETQYF